This entry lists 21 T cell receptor beta chains sequenced from one sample in a study of T cell responses to AZD1222 COVID-19 vaccine. The data were produced by immunoSEQ multiplex PCR, yet TCRdb's version contains in-frame clones alone and is incomplete. The table has about 94,000 clones, more than 70% seen once. Specimen: peripheral blood, collected on day 0 of AZD1222 vaccination. These receptors originate from an adult in good health.

This chain joins TRBV24-1 and TRBJ2-2; 10 bases are a match to TRBD1. The germline gives CDR1 KGHDR, CDR2 SFDVKD. The V gene end was trimmed by 9 bases and the J gene end by 7 bases; junction bases not matched to a gene: 7. This CDR3 has 14 residues. CDR3 region: CATRSTGGHGELFF. CDR3 nucleotides: TGTGCCACCCGCTCGACAGGGGGCCACGGGGAGCTGTTTTTT.

V is TRBV11-3 and J is TRBJ2-3; D is perhaps TRBD1 or TRBD2 (5 bases each). Germline V gene data show CDR1 as SGHNT and CDR2 as YENEEA. Trimming took 4 bases from V and 6 from J, leaving 11 bases between them. CDR3 length: 13 amino acids. CDR3 sequence: CASSWDRSDTQYF. The CDR3, as DNA: TGTGCCAGCAGCTGGGACCGCTCGGATACGCAGTATTTT.

The CDR3 protein is CASNLRLNTEAFF. The CDR3 nucleotides are TGTGCCAGCAACCTCCGACTGAACACTGAAGCTTTCTTT. This sequence joins TRBV12-3 or TRBV12-4 and TRBJ1-1; D unclear. This CDR3 is 13 amino acids long. The V end lost 7 bases, the J end lost 0 bases, and 9 bases lay between the germline ends.

This clone was picked up one time. The genes are TRBV3-1 (or the pseudogene TRBV3-2) and TRBJ1-2; D unclear. In germline, CDR1 is LGHDT, CDR2 YNNKEL (reference sequence). Trimming left V 4 bases short and J 1 base short, with 13 bases between. This CDR3 region has 15 residues. DNA for the CDR3: TGTGCCAGCAGCCCCGTCGCTCGGGTTAACTATGGCTACACCTTC. Its protein is CASSPVARVNYGYTF.

The chain joins TRBV18 to TRBJ2-5; D call uncertain. The CDR3 contains 13 residues. Germline CDR1 and CDR2: KGHSH and LQKENI. V was pared by 0 bases and J by 2 bases, with 4 bases between. CDR3 DNA sequence: TGTGCCAGCTCACCACCGGAGCAAGAGACCCAGTACTTC. Its protein product is CASSPPEQETQYF.

V gene TRBV7-2 combines with J gene TRBJ1-3; D gene unclear. Germline CDR1 SGHTA, CDR2 FQGNSA. This CDR3 is built from 15 residues. The V and J ends lost 5 bases and 1 base respectively, with 12 bases between them. CDR3 nucleotide sequence: TGTGCCAGCAGCCCCTCTCCAGAATCTGGAAACACCATATATTTT. It is translated as CASSPSPESGNTIYF.

This rearrangement joins TRBV28 to TRBJ1-3; D gene uncertain. Germline V gene data show CDR1 as MDHEN and CDR2 as SYDVKM. V gave up 8 bases and J gave up 0 bases, with 17 bases separating them. The CDR3 totals 16 residues. CDR3 protein: CASALGGVNSGNTIYF. The CDR3 DNA sequence: TGTGCCAGCGCCCTCGGCGGGGTTAACTCTGGAAACACCATATATTTT.

The chain is built from TRBV9 and TRBJ2-1; D call uncertain. The CDR3 covers 14 residues. Per germline, CDR1 SGDLS and CDR2 YYNGEE. The germline V and J ends were trimmed by 2 bases and 4 bases, with 10 bases remaining between them. CDR3 sequence (DNA): TGTGCCAGCAGCGTGCGAGAGAGGTACAATGAGCAGTTCTTC. Its translation: CASSVRERYNEQFF.

The V and J genes are TRBV10-3 and TRBJ1-2; 7 nucleotides match TRBD1. V trimming: 10 bases; J trimming: 3 bases; junction bases outside the gene matches: 11. The length of the CDR3 is 14 residues. Germline CDR1 and CDR2: ENHRY and SYGVKD. This CDR3 is CATGQATSDYGYTF. The CDR3 DNA sequence: TGTGCCACCGGACAGGCGACGAGCGACTATGGCTACACCTTC.

The chain couples TRBV5-1 to TRBJ2-7; tentatively, D is TRBD2 (5 bases). Deletions cut 2 bases from V and 5 bases from J, with 14 bases between. The CDR3 extends over 14 amino acids. The germline CDR1 and CDR2 sequences are SGHRS and YFSETQ. The DNA for the CDR3 is TGCGCCAGCAGCTTCTTCGGGATTTCCAACGAGCAGTACTTC. This translates into CASSFFGISNEQYF.

In its sample, this clone was seen once. V is TRBV5-1 and J is TRBJ1-4; no clear D. Trimming took off 0 bases at V and 1 base at J, with 7 bases between the two ends. CDR1 and CDR2 from the germline V gene are SGHRS and YFSETQ. The CDR3 has 15 residues. For the CDR3, the DNA is TGCGCCAGCAGCTTGGGGCGGATAACTAATGAAAAACTGTTTTTT. As protein: CASSLGRITNEKLFF.

The chain combines TRBV9 with TRBJ1-3; 7 positions match TRBD1. Germline CDR1 reads SGDLS; CDR2 reads YYNGEE. CDR3 length equals 14 residues. The J segment lost 4 bases and the V segment lost 3 bases, leaving 4 bases of the junction unmatched. DNA of the CDR3: TGTGCCAGCAGCGGACAGGGTACCGGAAACACCATATATTTT. Translation gives CASSGQGTGNTIYF.

This chain connects TRBV10-3 to TRBJ2-2; TRBD2 matches at 8 bases. Germline CDR1 is ENHRY and CDR2 is SYGVKD. CDR3 length: 15 residues. After removal of 6 bases from V and 8 bases from J, the junction contained 11 bases not matched to a gene. In DNA, the CDR3 is TGTGCCATCAGAGCGGGGGCCACAAATGCGGGGGAGCTGTTTTTT. Its translation is CAIRAGATNAGELFF.

J is TRBJ1-2 and V is TRBV7-9; D not certain. The CDR3 runs 15 residues. Germline CDR1 is SEHNR and CDR2 is FQNEAQ (reference sequence). V lost 0 bases, J lost 0 bases, and 8 bases lay in between. This CDR3 reads CASSLAHLANYGYTF. CDR3 coding DNA: TGTGCCAGCAGCTTAGCGCACCTAGCTAACTATGGCTACACCTTC.

V gene TRBV19 combines with J gene TRBJ2-3, with 9 nucleotides matching TRBD2. CDR1 and CDR2 from the germline V gene are LNHDA and SQIVND (reference sequence). This CDR3 has 16 residues. The V gene end was trimmed by 8 bases and the J gene end by 2 bases; junction bases not matched to a gene: 11. CDR3 DNA: TGTGCCAGTGGGCGGGGGGGCCGTGAGAACACAGATACGCAGTATTTT. Protein: CASGRGGRENTDTQYF.

The V and J genes are TRBV3-1 (or the pseudogene TRBV3-2) and TRBJ2-7; 8 nucleotides agree with TRBD1. The CDR3 length is 16 residues. Germline V gene lookup returns CDR1 LGHDT and CDR2 YNNKEL (reference sequence). V lost 0 bases, J lost 2 bases, and 6 bases stayed unmatched. This CDR3 reads CASSQDLGQVPYEQYF. CDR3 coding DNA: TGTGCCAGCAGCCAAGATTTGGGACAGGTTCCCTACGAGCAGTACTTC.

The CDR3 is CASSGDRYGYTF. The CDR3 nucleotides read TGTGCCAGTAGTGGGGACAGATATGGCTACACCTTC. The rearrangement links TRBV19 to TRBJ1-2; 7 bases line up with TRBD1. J gave up 5 bases and V 5 bases, and 2 bases lay outside the gene matches. Germline V gene data show CDR1 as LNHDA and CDR2 as SQIVND (reference sequence). CDR3 length: 12 residues.

The chain employs TRBV6-2 or TRBV6-3 and TRBJ2-7; no firm D call. Germline V gene lookup returns CDR1 MNHEY and CDR2 SVGEGT. CDR3 length equals 11 residues. Trimming shortened V by 6 bases and J by 3 bases, and 6 bases separated the two germline ends. The CDR3, as DNA: TGTGCCAGCAGCGACATCTACGAGCAGTACTTC. This sequence encodes CASSDIYEQYF.

The chain combines TRBV19 with TRBJ1-1, with a tentative D call TRBD1 (6 bases). Trimming shortened V by 4 bases and J by 1 base, and 10 bases separated the two germline ends. CDR3 length: 14 amino acids. CDR1 LNHDA and CDR2 SQIVND come from the germline V gene (reference sequence). As DNA, the CDR3 is TGTGCCAGTAGTAGCGGAGGGGGGAACACTGAAGCTTTCTTT. Its translation: CASSSGGGNTEAFF.

The chain employs TRBV10-1 and TRBJ1-2; 7 bases line up with TRBD1. The CDR3 totals 12 residues. J was trimmed by 8 bases and V by 6 bases; bases with no gene match: 6. CDR1 and CDR2 (germline): WNHNN, SYGVQD (reference sequence). The CDR3 nucleotides are TGCGCCAGCAGACTACAGGGGAGAGGCTACACCTTC. Its translation is CASRLQGRGYTF.

V usage is TRBV7-3 and J usage is TRBJ2-3, with 8 bases aligning to TRBD2. Germline lookup yields CDR1 SGHTA and CDR2 FQGTGA. The CDR3 spans 16 residues. V shed 2 bases and J 5 bases; nucleotides not matched to a gene: 9. CDR3 region: CASSLQAGGVEDTQYF. In nucleotides, the CDR3 is TGTGCCAGCAGCTTACAGGCGGGGGGTGTTGAAGATACGCAGTATTTT.